This TCR beta chain appears in the sequencing data of a study of a mutant IDH1 vaccine in newly diagnosed glioma. Study-level background: Antecedent treatment encompassed radiotherapy, temozolomide, or their combination; the majority received both.

Sequenced by immunoSEQ multiplex PCR; TCRdb stores in-frame clones only, minus some. The sample holds tens of thousands of clones, 75% to 85% seen once. Between the trimmed V and J ends, which lost 5 bases and 2 bases, there was a span of 13 bases. The CDR3 extends over 14 amino acids. The germline CDR1 and CDR2 sequences are MNHEY and SMNVEV (reference sequence). Time point meaning: week 47, end of study. What each vaccine dose contained was 300 ug of mutant IDH1 20-mer peptide, accompanied by topical imiquimod. Vaccinations, eight in total, occurred in weeks 1, 3, 5, 7, 11, 15, 19, 23. The donors' diagnosis was new WHO grade 3 or 4 astrocytoma that was IDH1-mutant and ATRX-lost. This clone was observed a few times. Antigen specificity is unknown.

The clonotype comes from a man aged 40-49 years with glioma. The chain joins TRBV27 to TRBJ2-7; D not resolved. The source material was PBMCs, sampled from a glioma patient whose treatment included an IDH1 peptide vaccine. CDR3 residues: CASSPSIGPYEQYF. CDR3 bases: TGTGCCAGCAGTCCCTCAATAGGCCCCTACGAGCAGTACTTC.